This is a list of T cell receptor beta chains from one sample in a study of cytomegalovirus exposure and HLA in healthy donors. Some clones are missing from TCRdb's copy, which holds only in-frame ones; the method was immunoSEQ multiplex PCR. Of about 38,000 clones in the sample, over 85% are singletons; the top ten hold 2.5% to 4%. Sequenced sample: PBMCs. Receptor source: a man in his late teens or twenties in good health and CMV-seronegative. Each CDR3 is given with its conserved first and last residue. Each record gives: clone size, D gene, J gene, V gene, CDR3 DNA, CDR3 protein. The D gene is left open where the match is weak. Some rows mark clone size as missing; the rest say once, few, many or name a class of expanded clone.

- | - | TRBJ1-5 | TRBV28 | TGTGCCAGCAGTACTACGGGACACTATAGCAATCAGCCCCAGCATTTT | CASSTTGHYSNQPQHF
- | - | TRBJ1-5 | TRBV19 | TGTGCCAGTATGGGAATGGGGGGTCAGCCCCAGCATTTT | CASMGMGGQPQHF
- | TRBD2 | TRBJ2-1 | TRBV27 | TGTGCCAGCAGTTTAGTTTCGAGACTAGCGCTATTTGGGCAGTTCTTC | CASSLVSRLALFGQFF
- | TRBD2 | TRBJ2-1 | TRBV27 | TGTGCCAGCAGTTTATATCCTAGCGGGAGCAATGAGCAGTTCTTC | CASSLYPSGSNEQFF
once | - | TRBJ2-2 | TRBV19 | TGTGCCAGTACCGGGGGGACAAGGAACACCGGGGAGCTGTTTTTT | CASTGGTRNTGELFF
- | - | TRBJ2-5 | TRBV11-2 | TGTGCCAGCAGCTTAGATCTAACTAAAGAAGGCCCAGAGACCCAGTACTTC | CASSLDLTKEGPETQYF
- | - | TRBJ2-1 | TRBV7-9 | TGTGCCAGCAGCTTAGGAATCCTAGCCCCCTACAATGAGCAGTTCTTC | CASSLGILAPYNEQFF
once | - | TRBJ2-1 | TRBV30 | TGTGCCTGGAGCCCTCACCCGACTACCAATGAGCAGTTCTTC | CAWSPHPTTNEQFF
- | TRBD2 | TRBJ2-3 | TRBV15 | TGTGCCACCAGCCGAGAGGGGACTATTAGAGATACGCAGTATTTT | CATSREGTIRDTQYF
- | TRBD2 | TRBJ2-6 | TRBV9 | TGTGCCAGCAGCTCCCAAGCGGGGGGATTCGCTGGGGCCAACGTCCTGACTTTC | CASSSQAGGFAGANVLTF
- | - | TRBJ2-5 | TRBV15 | TGTGCCACCAGCAGAAGGGAGGAGACCCAGTACTTC | CATSRREETQYF
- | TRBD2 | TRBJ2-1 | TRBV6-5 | TGTGCCAGCAGCCCCACTAGCGGGGGGTACAATGAGCAGTTCTTC | CASSPTSGGYNEQFF
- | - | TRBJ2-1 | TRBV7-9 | TGTGCCAGCAGCTTAGCGGGTGGGGGGAGGTGGAATGAGCAGTTCTTC | CASSLAGGGRWNEQFF
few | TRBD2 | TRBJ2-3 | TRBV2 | TGTGCCAGCAGTGAAGCGGCTAGCGGGGGGGGGCTGGATACGCAGTATTTT | CASSEAASGGGLDTQYF
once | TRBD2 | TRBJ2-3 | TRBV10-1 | TGCGCCAGCAGTGAGGAGGGGAGGGCAGATACGCAGTATTTT | CASSEEGRADTQYF
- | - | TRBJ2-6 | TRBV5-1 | TGCGCCAGCAGCCCGACGGGCTCTGGGGCCAACGTCCTGACTTTC | CASSPTGSGANVLTF
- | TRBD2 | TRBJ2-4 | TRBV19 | TGTGCCAGTCGGCGCGGGAGGCTAGCCAAAAACATTCAGTACTTC | CASRRGRLAKNIQYF
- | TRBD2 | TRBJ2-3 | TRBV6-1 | TGTGCCAGCAGTGAAGAAGCGGGGGGGCCTCATACGCAGTATTTT | CASSEEAGGPHTQYF
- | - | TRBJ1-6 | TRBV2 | TGTGCCAGCAGTGAAAGACAGGCATATTCACCCCTCCACTTT | CASSERQAYSPLHF
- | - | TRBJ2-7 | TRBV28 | TGTGCCAGCAGTTACCGTGCAGATCCCTACGAGCAGTACTTC | CASSYRADPYEQYF
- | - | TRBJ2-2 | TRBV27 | TGTGCCAGCAGGGACACGAACACCGGGGAGCTGTTTTTT | CASRDTNTGELFF
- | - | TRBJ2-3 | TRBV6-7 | TGTGCCCCATTCTACCGGGGGACAGATACGCAGTATTTT | CAPFYRGTDTQYF
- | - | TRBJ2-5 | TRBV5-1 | TGCGCCAGCAGCCAGGACCTAGCGCCCCAAGAGACCCAGTACTTC | CASSQDLAPQETQYF
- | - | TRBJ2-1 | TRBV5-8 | TGTGCCAGCAGCTTCGACACGGGAGAGAGGCAGTTCTTC | CASSFDTGERQFF
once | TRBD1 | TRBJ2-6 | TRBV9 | TGTGCCAGCAGCGTAGTCGGGACAGGGTATGGATCTGGGGCCAACGTCCTGACTTTC | CASSVVGTGYGSGANVLTF
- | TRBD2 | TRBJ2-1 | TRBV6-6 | TGTGCCTCATTGCCGGGGACTAGAGGCAATGAGCAGTTCTTC | CASLPGTRGNEQFF
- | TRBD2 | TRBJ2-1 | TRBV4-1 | TGCGCCAGCAGCCCCCCGTTTTTAGCGGGAGGTTCCAATGAGCAGTTCTTC | CASSPPFLAGGSNEQFF
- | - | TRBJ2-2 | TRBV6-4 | TGTGCCAGCAGTGACCTGGCCGACAGCACCGGGGAGCTGTTTTTT | CASSDLADSTGELFF
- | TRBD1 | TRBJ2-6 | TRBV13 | TGTGCCAGCAGCTTAGAGCCCGGGACAGGGCCCGAGGCCAACGTCCTGACTTTC | CASSLEPGTGPEANVLTF
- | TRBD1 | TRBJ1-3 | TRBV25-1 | TGTGCCAGCATTCCCGACAGGGGTGGAAACACCATATATTTT | CASIPDRGGNTIYF
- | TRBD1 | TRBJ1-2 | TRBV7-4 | TGTGCCAGCAGCCAGGCCGGGACAGGTAACTATGGCTACACCTTC | CASSQAGTGNYGYTF
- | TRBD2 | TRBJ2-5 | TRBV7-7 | TGTGCTAGCAGCTACCGACTAGCGGGAGGAATGGGGGAGACCCAGTACTTC | CASSYRLAGGMGETQYF